Below, 10 T cell receptor beta chains from the same sample are listed, as sequenced in a study of PD-L1 blockade in urothelial cancer. Time point denoted: pretreatment peripheral blood. Libraries were prepared by immunoSEQ multiplex PCR; TCRdb keeps only in-frame clonotypes and omits some of them. The sample includes tens of thousands of clones, around nine tenths of them seen just once. The sample here was PBMCs, taken around atezolizumab (anti-PD-L1) treatment. These TCRs come from an older woman with urothelial cancer.

The chain links TRBV19 to TRBJ2-5, with a tentative D call TRBD2 (6 bases). The germline V gene has CDR1 LNHDA and CDR2 SQIVND (reference sequence). The CDR3 sequence is 16 residues long. V was clipped by 1 base and J by 2 bases, with 14 bases between them. CDR3 in amino acids: CASSIVRGASQETQYF. Here the CDR3 DNA reads TGTGCCAGTAGTATAGTCCGCGGGGCCAGTCAAGAGACCCAGTACTTC.

At least ten counts were recorded for this clone. V usage is TRBV5-1 and J usage is TRBJ2-3; 9 nucleotides align to TRBD2. Trimming cost V 2 bases and J 2 bases; bases outside gene matches: 6. CDR1 is SGHRS, CDR2 YFSETQ, per germline. The CDR3 runs to 16 residues. The CDR3 nucleotides read TGCGCCAGCAGCTTATTTAGCGGGAGTATCACAGATACGCAGTATTTT. This gives the protein CASSLFSGSITDTQYF.

J is TRBJ2-3 and V is TRBV27, with 7 bases lining up with TRBD2. This CDR3 is 16 amino acids long. The trim removed 5 bases at V and 2 bases at J, leaving 10 bases unmatched. Germline V gene lookup returns CDR1 MNHEY and CDR2 SMNVEV (reference sequence). CDR3 sequence: CASSPWTRKDTDTQYF. DNA for the CDR3: TGTGCCAGCAGTCCTTGGACTAGAAAAGACACAGATACGCAGTATTTT.

This clone came up a few times. The rearrangement joins TRBV11-2 to TRBJ2-3, with 8 bases lining up with TRBD1. Trimming took 0 bases from V and 2 from J; bases not matched to a gene: 7. Germline values: CDR1 SGHAT, CDR2 FQNNGV. CDR3 length: 17 amino acids. The CDR3 reads CASSLDPPGGYTDTQYF. The CDR3 DNA follows: TGTGCCAGCAGCTTAGATCCCCCAGGGGGCTACACAGATACGCAGTATTTT.

The chain combines TRBV27 with TRBJ2-1; 13 nucleotides line up with TRBD2. The CDR3 runs 13 residues. Germline-derived CDR1 and CDR2 are MNHEY and SMNVEV (reference sequence). V shed 6 bases, J shed 9 bases, and the junction held 2 bases outside the gene matches. The CDR3 sequence: CASSGLAGAEQFF. The CDR3 DNA reads as TGTGCCAGCAGCGGACTAGCGGGGGCTGAGCAGTTCTTC.

Only a few counts were recorded for this clone. The chain recombines TRBV9 with TRBJ1-1; D is ambiguous. The CDR3 is 14 amino acids. Trimming pared 4 bases from V and 4 bases from J, leaving 14 bases between. Germline loops: CDR1 SGDLS, CDR2 YYNGEE. The CDR3 sequence: CASSKTGSSTEAFF. The CDR3 bases are TGTGCCAGCAGCAAAACGGGATCGTCCACTGAAGCTTTCTTT. The full variable domain, completed using reference TRBV9 and TRBJ1-1, is DSGVTQTPKHLITATGQRVTLRCSPRSGDLSVYWYQQSLDQGLQFLIQYYNGEERAKGNILERFSAQQFPDLHSELNLSSLELGDSALYFCASSKTGSSTEAFFGQGTRLTVV.

The chain couples TRBV18 to TRBJ1-1, with TRBD1 identical over 9 bases. Germline V CDR1 and CDR2: KGHSH, LQKENI. V lost 3 bases to trimming and J lost 4 bases; unmatched junction nucleotides: 9. The CDR3 has 16 residues. The CDR3 DNA sequence: TGTGCCAGCTCACCCACCGGGACAGGGATGGTCACTGAAGCTTTCTTT. Translation gives CASSPTGTGMVTEAFF.

This sequence joins TRBV6-6 and TRBJ2-7, with 7 bases aligning to TRBD2. The CDR3 spans 13 residues. V lost 8 bases to trimming and J lost 7 bases; unmatched junction nucleotides: 11. The germline CDR1 and CDR2 sequences are MNHNY and SVGAGI (reference sequence). The CDR3 reads CASWDYARGEQYF. The DNA of the CDR3 is TGTGCCAGCTGGGACTACGCGCGGGGGGAGCAGTACTTC.

The chain combines TRBV7-9 with TRBJ2-1; D perhaps matches TRBD1 (6 bases). Trimming removed 5 bases from V and 3 bases from J, with 8 bases in between. Germline V gene sequence: CDR1 SEHNR, CDR2 FQNEAQ (reference sequence). The CDR3 spans 13 residues. The DNA of the CDR3 is TGTGCCAGCAGCATCAGGGGCTACAATGAGCAGTTCTTC. Translated, it gives CASSIRGYNEQFF.

The chain uses TRBV11-3 and TRBJ2-7, with TRBD1 matching over 8 bases. Germline values: CDR1 SGHNT, CDR2 YENEEA. J was trimmed by 2 bases and V by 7 bases; bases with no gene match: 13. The CDR3 extends over 16 amino acids. CDR3 bases: TGTGCCAGCATCGATATAAAGGACAGGGCGACCTACGAGCAGTACTTC. As protein: CASIDIKDRATYEQYF.